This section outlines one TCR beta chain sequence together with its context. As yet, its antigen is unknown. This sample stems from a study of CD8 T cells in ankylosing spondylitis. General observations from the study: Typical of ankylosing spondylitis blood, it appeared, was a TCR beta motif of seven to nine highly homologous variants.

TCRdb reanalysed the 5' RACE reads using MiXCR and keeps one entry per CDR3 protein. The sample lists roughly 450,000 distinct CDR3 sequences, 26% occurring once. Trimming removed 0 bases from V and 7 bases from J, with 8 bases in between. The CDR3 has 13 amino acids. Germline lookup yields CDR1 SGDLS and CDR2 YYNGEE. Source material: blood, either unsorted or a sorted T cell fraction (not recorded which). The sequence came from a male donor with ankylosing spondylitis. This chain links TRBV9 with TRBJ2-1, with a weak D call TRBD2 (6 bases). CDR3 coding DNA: TGTGCCAGCAGCGTAGGGGGACTTAATGAGCAGTTCTTC. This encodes CASSVGGLNEQFF.